This T cell receptor (beta chain) came from a study of blood T cell repertoires in COVID-19. Sequencing was performed with immunoSEQ multiplex PCR; in TCRdb, only in-frame clones are kept and a portion is missing. The sample yields approximately 110,000 clones, roughly 85% seen once. Losses at the gene ends were 5 bases for V and 6 bases for J; bases not matched to a gene: 9. The V gene's germline CDR1 is SGHTA and CDR2 FQGNSA. The CDR3 extends over 14 amino acids. Source material: peripheral blood. The chain has TRBV7-2 and TRBJ2-7, with 8 bases aligning to TRBD1. The clonotype was recovered from a man in his forties with acute or convalescent COVID-19. The CDR3 spells CASSPLQGAPEQYF. The CDR3, as DNA: TGTGCCAGCAGCCCCCTCCAGGGGGCTCCCGAGCAGTACTTC.